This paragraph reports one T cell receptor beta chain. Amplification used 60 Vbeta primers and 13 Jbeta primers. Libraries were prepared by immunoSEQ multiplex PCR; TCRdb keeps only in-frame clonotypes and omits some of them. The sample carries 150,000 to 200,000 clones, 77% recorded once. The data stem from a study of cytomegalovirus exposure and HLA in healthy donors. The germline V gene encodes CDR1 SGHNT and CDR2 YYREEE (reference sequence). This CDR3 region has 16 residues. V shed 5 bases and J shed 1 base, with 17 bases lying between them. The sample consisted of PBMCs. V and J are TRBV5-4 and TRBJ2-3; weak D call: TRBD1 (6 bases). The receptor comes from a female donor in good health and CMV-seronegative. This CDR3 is CASRDEGEGRTDTQYF. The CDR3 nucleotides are TGTGCCAGCAGGGACGAGGGGGAAGGACGCACAGATACGCAGTATTTT. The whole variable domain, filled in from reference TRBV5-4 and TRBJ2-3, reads ETGVTQSPTHLIKTRGQQVTLRCSSQSGHNTVSWYQQALGQGPQFIFQYYREEENGRGNFPPRFSGLQFPNYSSELNVNALELDDSALYLCASRDEGEGRTDTQYFGPGTRLTVL.